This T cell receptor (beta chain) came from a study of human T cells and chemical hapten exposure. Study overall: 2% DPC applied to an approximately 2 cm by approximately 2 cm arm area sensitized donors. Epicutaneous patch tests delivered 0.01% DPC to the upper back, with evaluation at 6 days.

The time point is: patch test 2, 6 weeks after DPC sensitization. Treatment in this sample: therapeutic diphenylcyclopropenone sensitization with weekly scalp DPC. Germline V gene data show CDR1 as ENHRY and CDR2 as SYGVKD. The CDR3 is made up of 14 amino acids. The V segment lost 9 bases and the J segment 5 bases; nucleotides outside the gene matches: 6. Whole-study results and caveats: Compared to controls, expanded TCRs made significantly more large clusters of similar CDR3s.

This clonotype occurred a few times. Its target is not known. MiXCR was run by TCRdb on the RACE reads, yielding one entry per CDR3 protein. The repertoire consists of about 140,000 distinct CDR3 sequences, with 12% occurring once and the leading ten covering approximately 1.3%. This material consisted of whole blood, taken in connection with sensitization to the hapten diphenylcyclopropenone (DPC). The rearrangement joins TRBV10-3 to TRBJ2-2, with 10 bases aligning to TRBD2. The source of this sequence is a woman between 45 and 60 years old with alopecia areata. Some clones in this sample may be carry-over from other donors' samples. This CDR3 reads CAMRLAGVTGELFF. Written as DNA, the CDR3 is TGTGCCATGAGGCTAGCGGGAGTAACCGGGGAGCTGTTTTTT.